A selection of T cell receptor beta chains follows, all from one sample in a study of cytomegalovirus exposure and HLA in healthy donors. TCRdb's copy holds only in-frame clones and misses some; the assay was immunoSEQ multiplex PCR. The sample records about 150,000 clones, around 84% being singletons. Input material: PBMCs. These receptors all stem from a boy between 2 and 10 years old in good health and CMV-seronegative. CDR3s include the opening cysteine and the closing phenylalanine or tryptophan. D genes are given only for firm matches. A row's size may be missing; if present it is once, few, many or a size class.

abundance | j_gene | d_gene | v_gene | CDR3nt | CDR3aa
once | TRBJ2-7 | TRBD2 | TRBV2 | TGTGCCAGCAGCCAACTAGCGGGAGCCCCCTACGAGCAGTACTTC | CASSQLAGAPYEQYF
- | TRBJ2-2 | - | TRBV5-4 | TGTGCCAGCAGCTTTGCCAGTGCTCGTTTAGGGGAGCTGTTTTTT | CASSFASARLGELFF
- | TRBJ2-3 | TRBD2 | TRBV7-2 | TGTGCCAGCAGCTTAAAGCGGGGAGACACAGATACGCAGTATTTT | CASSLKRGDTDTQYF
- | TRBJ1-1 | - | TRBV19 | TGTGCCAGTAGTTTAAAACAGGGTTTCCCTGCGACTGAAGCTTTCTTT | CASSLKQGFPATEAFF
- | TRBJ1-3 | - | TRBV10-1 | TGCGCCAGCAGTTTTCCGAACAGGGGAAACACCATATATTTT | CASSFPNRGNTIYF
- | TRBJ2-7 | TRBD2 | TRBV28 | TGTGCCAGCAGTTTGCGGGGGGATACCTACGAGCAGTACTTC | CASSLRGDTYEQYF
- | TRBJ1-2 | TRBD1 | TRBV29-1 | TGCAGCGTCGACACCTACAGGGGAGGCTATGGCTACACCTTC | CSVDTYRGGYGYTF
few | TRBJ1-5 | TRBD1 | TRBV4-3 | TGCGCCAGCAGCCAAACGACAGGGGGCTATCTTAGCAATCAGCCCCAGCATTTT | CASSQTTGGYLSNQPQHF
- | TRBJ2-7 | TRBD1 | TRBV27 | TGTGCCAGCAGCAGAGGGACAGGGGGCTACGAGCAGTACTTC | CASSRGTGGYEQYF
- | TRBJ2-1 | TRBD2 | TRBV7-2 | TGTGCCAGCAGCTTAGCCCATCAACTAGCGGTTATTTACAATGAGCAGTTCTTC | CASSLAHQLAVIYNEQFF
- | TRBJ2-7 | - | TRBV5-1 | TGCGCCAGCATACCACTAGCCGGAGGTCCCTACGAGCAGTACTTC | CASIPLAGGPYEQYF
- | TRBJ1-4 | TRBD1 | TRBV9 | TGTGCCAGCAGCCCGCGGACAGGTGTTAATGAAAAACTGTTTTTT | CASSPRTGVNEKLFF
- | TRBJ2-4 | - | TRBV13 | TGTGCCAGCAGCATCTGGTCTGAGGCCAAAAACATTCAGTACTTC | CASSIWSEAKNIQYF
- | TRBJ2-7 | TRBD2 | TRBV2 | TGTGCCAGCACGGGGGGGGCAAGCTACGAGCAGTACTTC | CASTGGASYEQYF
- | TRBJ2-7 | TRBD1 | TRBV5-6 | TGTGCCAGCAGCCGAGGGACAGGGGGCAGTAACTACGAGCAGTACTTC | CASSRGTGGSNYEQYF
- | TRBJ1-5 | TRBD1 | TRBV2 | TGTGCCAGCACCGCCGGGACAGGGGGCAATCAGCCCCAGCATTTT | CASTAGTGGNQPQHF
- | TRBJ1-2 | TRBD1 | TRBV29-1 | TGCAGTGTCCATACCACCGGGACAGGGCAATACTATGGCTACACCTTC | CSVHTTGTGQYYGYTF
- | TRBJ1-2 | - | TRBV7-9 | TGTGCCAGCAACCCCGAACAGGCAAACTATGGCTACACCTTC | CASNPEQANYGYTF
- | TRBJ1-4 | - | TRBV4-1 | TGCGCCAGCAGGAGCCGGAGGGAAAAACTGTTTTTT | CASRSRREKLFF
once | TRBJ2-2 | - | TRBV27 | TGTGCCAGCAGCAGATTGGGGGGAGGCCGAAGGACCGGGGAGCTGTTTTTT | CASSRLGGGRRTGELFF
- | TRBJ1-3 | TRBD1 | TRBV28 | TGTGCCAGCAGTACCTTAGACAGGGTTTCTTCGGGGACCATATATTTT | CASSTLDRVSSGTIYF
few | TRBJ2-3 | TRBD1 | TRBV28 | TGTGCCAGCAGCAGGGACAGGAGCACAGATACGCAGTATTTT | CASSRDRSTDTQYF
- | TRBJ1-2 | - | TRBV7-6 | TGTGCCAGCAGCTTTGAGGGAACCAATCCATATGGCTACACCTTC | CASSFEGTNPYGYTF